A single sample gave rise to the 25 T cell receptor beta chains below, sequenced in a study of shared clonotypes between healthy human individuals. Data came from immunoSEQ multiplex PCR; TCRdb stores just in-frame clones and leaves some out. Here the sample spans roughly 2,000,000 clones, about 95% being singletons. CD45RO-negative, CCR7-selected cells formed the naive CD8 fraction, which excluded terminally differentiated effector memory CD45RA+ cells. The sequenced sample consisted of naive CD8+ T cells sorted from blood. The receptors were gathered from a young man in good health.

This chain connects TRBV29-1 to TRBJ1-2; D unresolved. CDR1 and CDR2 (germline): SQVTM, ANQGSEA. V was shortened by 1 base and J by 6 bases, with 12 bases between the two germline ends. The CDR3 loop spans 13 amino acids. CDR3 protein: CSVEADQAHGYTF. The CDR3 DNA reads TGCAGCGTTGAAGCAGATCAGGCCCATGGCTACACCTTC. Full variable domain (remainder filled in from reference TRBV29-1 and TRBJ1-2): SAVISQKPSRDICQRGTSLTIQCQVDSQVTMMFWYRQQPGQSLTLIATANQGSEATYESGFVIDKFPISRPNLTFSTLTVSNMSPEDSSIYLCSVEADQAHGYTFGSGTRLTVV.

For this clone: This specimen includes other DNA sequences encoding the same CDR3. The chain combines TRBV5-5 with TRBJ2-7, with 10 bases identical to TRBD1. The CDR3 covers 15 residues. Looked up from germline, CDR1 is SGHKS and CDR2 is YYEKEE (reference sequence). Losses at the gene ends were 3 bases for V and 2 bases for J; bases not matched to a gene: 5. CDR3 in amino acids: CASSSPDRGTYEQYF. DNA for the CDR3: TGTGCCAGCAGCTCCCCGGACAGGGGGACCTACGAGCAGTACTTC.

CDR3 in DNA: TGTGCCAGCATGGGCCACTCCTACGAGCAGTACTTC. Translation: CASMGHSYEQYF. The gene calls are TRBV2 and TRBJ2-7; D gene uncertain. With 7 bases removed from V and 0 bases from J, the gap between germline ends came to 7 bases. Germline V gene lookup returns CDR1 SNHLY and CDR2 FYNNEI. This CDR3 spans 12 amino acids.

The V call is TRBV4-1, the J call TRBJ2-5; perhaps TRBD2 as D (6 bases). Trimming cost V 0 bases and J 5 bases, with 19 bases left between them. Germline loops: CDR1 MGHRA, CDR2 YSYEKL. The CDR3 length is 17 residues. CDR3 region: CASSQDGGGPGWETQYF. CDR3 in DNA: TGCGCCAGCAGCCAAGACGGGGGAGGCCCCGGGTGGGAGACCCAGTACTTC.

The gene calls are TRBV5-6 and TRBJ2-6; tentatively, D is TRBD1 (5 bases). The CDR3 sequence is 17 residues long. The V end lost 6 bases, the J end lost 1 base, and 17 bases lay between the germline ends. The germline V gene encodes CDR1 SGHDT and CDR2 YYEEEE. CDR3 in DNA: TGTGCCAGCACCAGGTTTCAGGGCTTATCTGGGGCCAACGTCCTGACTTTC. It yields the protein CASTRFQGLSGANVLTF.

V gene TRBV28 combines with J gene TRBJ2-7; D is tentatively TRBD1 or TRBD2 (5 bases each). The CDR3 loop spans 17 amino acids. Looked up from germline, CDR1 is MDHEN and CDR2 is SYDVKM. V was trimmed by 2 bases and J by 4 bases, leaving 21 bases between them. The CDR3 region has the DNA TGTGCCAGCAGTTTACGGGGCATCGGGCCCCTTTTTTACGAGCAGTACTTC. It translates to CASSLRGIGPLFYEQYF.

The rearrangement joins TRBV5-1 to TRBJ2-3, with D possibly matching TRBD2 (5 bases). There are 13 residues in the CDR3. Germline CDR1 SGHRS, CDR2 YFSETQ. Trimming stripped 6 bases from V and 0 bases from J, with 8 bases between. The CDR3 nucleotides are TGCGCCAGCATGACGGGGAGCACAGATACGCAGTATTTT. Translated: CASMTGSTDTQYF.

This clone is a singleton in its sample. The rearrangement joins TRBV2 to TRBJ2-5; 14 nucleotides align to TRBD2. Losses at the gene ends were 5 bases for V and 5 bases for J; bases not matched to a gene: 10. In germline, CDR1 is SNHLY, CDR2 FYNNEI. The CDR3 runs to 17 residues. The CDR3 DNA reads TGTGCCAGCAGTCCGGGACTAGCGGGAGTGAACTGGGAGACCCAGTACTTC. Its translation is CASSPGLAGVNWETQYF.

The chain joins TRBV11-2 to TRBJ1-5; 7 positions agree with TRBD1. The CDR3 runs 15 residues. J was trimmed by 4 bases and V by 4 bases; bases with no gene match: 7. Germline loops: CDR1 SGHAT, CDR2 FQNNGV. The CDR3 DNA follows: TGTGCCAGCAGCTCTTCTACAGGGGCGAATCAGCCCCAGCATTTT. This translates into CASSSSTGANQPQHF.

The V gene is TRBV11-2, the J gene TRBJ2-7; TRBD1 matches at 10 bases. This CDR3 is built from 15 residues. Trimming took 5 bases from V and 3 from J; bases not matched to a gene: 7. The V gene's germline CDR1 is SGHAT and CDR2 FQNNGV. As DNA, the CDR3 is TGTGCCAGCAGCCCAGGACAGGGGGGAGTCTACGAGCAGTACTTC. Amino acids: CASSPGQGGVYEQYF.

The count of this clone is one. This chain joins TRBV7-9 and TRBJ1-5; D ambiguous. Germline V lookup: CDR1 SEHNR, CDR2 FQNEAQ (reference sequence). The V end lost 4 bases, the J end lost 9 bases, and 10 bases lay between the germline ends. This CDR3 is 12 amino acids long. CDR3 sequence (DNA): TGTGCCAGCAGCTACGGAGTATCGCCCCAGCATTTT. Its protein product is CASSYGVSPQHF.

This clone was seen only once. The chain has TRBV5-1 and TRBJ2-2; 14 bases are a match to TRBD2. The CDR3 has 16 amino acids. Trimming cost V 5 bases and J 5 bases; bases outside gene matches: 5. Germline V lookup: CDR1 SGHRS, CDR2 YFSETQ. The CDR3 DNA sequence: TGCGCCAGCAGTTCGGGACTAGCGGGAGTTACCGGGGAGCTGTTTTTT. Translation gives CASSSGLAGVTGELFF.

The chain couples TRBV7-9 to TRBJ2-1, with 15 bases aligning to TRBD2. This CDR3 spans 14 amino acids. Germline lookup yields CDR1 SEHNR and CDR2 FQNEAQ (reference sequence). Germline trimming cut 5 bases from V and 15 bases from J; bases unmatched to any gene: 8. In DNA form, the CDR3 reads TGTGCCAGCAGCCCAGGACTAGCGGGAGGGCCGTGGTTCTTC. Translated: CASSPGLAGGPWFF.

V gene TRBV27 combines with J gene TRBJ2-1; possible D gene TRBD1, 5 bases. Germline V gene sequence: CDR1 MNHEY, CDR2 SMNVEV (reference sequence). V was cut by 4 bases and J by 5 bases, with 12 bases left in between. CDR3 length equals 14 residues. This chain's CDR3 is CASSSLVGDNEQFF. The DNA of the CDR3 is TGTGCCAGCAGTTCTCTCGTAGGGGACAATGAGCAGTTCTTC.

The CDR3: CASRETVSEQYF. For the CDR3, the DNA is TGTGCCAGCAGGGAAACAGTCTCCGAGCAGTACTTC. V usage is TRBV27 and J usage is TRBJ2-7; no reliable D call. The CDR3 runs 12 residues. Germline V gene data show CDR1 as MNHEY and CDR2 as SMNVEV (reference sequence). V dropped 6 bases and J dropped 6 bases, with 12 bases sitting between them.

The J gene is TRBJ2-4, the V gene TRBV19; TRBD2 is a possible D gene (6 bases). There are 15 residues in the CDR3. CDR1 is LNHDA and CDR2 is SQIVND in the germline V gene (reference sequence). With 5 bases removed from V and 5 bases from J, the gap between germline ends came to 16 bases. The CDR3 loop reads CASSVRPSAQNIQYF. The CDR3 DNA sequence: TGTGCCAGTAGTGTCCGACCTAGCGCCCAAAACATTCAGTACTTC.

V usage is TRBV2 and J usage is TRBJ1-2; TRBD1 aligns across 10 bases. V gave up 2 bases and J gave up 4 bases; unmatched junction bases: 7. In germline, CDR1 is SNHLY, CDR2 FYNNEI. There are 16 residues in the CDR3. The CDR3 sequence: CASSEKDRGVSYGYTF. The CDR3 nucleotides read TGTGCCAGCAGTGAAAAGGACAGGGGGGTCAGCTATGGCTACACCTTC.

The CDR3 protein is CASSLATSEAFF. As DNA, the CDR3 is TGTGCCAGCAGTTTAGCCACGTCTGAAGCTTTCTTT. The chain combines TRBV28 with TRBJ1-1; D not resolved. V was shortened by 2 bases and J by 6 bases, with 7 bases between the two germline ends. Germline V gene lookup returns CDR1 MDHEN and CDR2 SYDVKM. CDR3 length equals 12 residues.

The rearrangement uses TRBV27 and TRBJ2-7; 9 nucleotides match TRBD1. V was clipped by 5 bases and J by 1 base; unmatched bases: 9. The CDR3 runs to 16 residues. CDR1 MNHEY and CDR2 SMNVEV come from the germline V gene (reference sequence). CDR3 sequence: CASSQLHGTGSYEQYF. The CDR3 DNA reads as TGTGCCAGCAGTCAGTTACACGGGACAGGGTCCTACGAGCAGTACTTC.

The chain carries TRBV5-1 and TRBJ2-1; 9 bases match TRBD1. The CDR3 extends over 13 amino acids. Germline V gene lookup returns CDR1 SGHRS and CDR2 YFSETQ. V was pared by 4 bases and J by 8 bases, with 4 bases of the junction left unmatched. Here the CDR3 DNA reads TGCGCCAGCAGCACGACAGGGGGAGATGAGCAGTTCTTC. Translation: CASSTTGGDEQFF.

The chain couples TRBV7-9 to TRBJ2-3; no firm D call. The CDR3 spans 16 residues. Trimming stripped 6 bases from V and 2 bases from J, with 18 bases between. Germline V gene lookup returns CDR1 SEHNR and CDR2 FQNEAQ (reference sequence). In DNA form, the CDR3 reads TGTGCCAGCAGTCCCACGCTTACAGCCATCACAGATACGCAGTATTTT. Its translation is CASSPTLTAITDTQYF.

V gene TRBV7-9 combines with J gene TRBJ2-2; 11 bases agree with TRBD2. The CDR3 covers 16 residues. Trimming took 5 bases from V and 2 from J; bases not matched to a gene: 4. The germline CDR1 and CDR2 sequences are SEHNR and FQNEAQ (reference sequence). CDR3 nucleotides: TGTGCCAGCAGCACCACTAGCGGGGGTAACACCGGGGAGCTGTTTTTT. Residues: CASSTTSGGNTGELFF.

The chain recombines TRBV10-3 with TRBJ2-7; 9 bases fit TRBD2. The V gene end was trimmed by 3 bases and the J gene end by 3 bases; junction bases not matched to a gene: 9. CDR3 length: 16 residues. Per germline, CDR1 ENHRY and CDR2 SYGVKD. This chain's CDR3 is CAISDRGAGGIYEQYF. As DNA, the CDR3 is TGTGCCATCAGTGACCGGGGAGCGGGGGGAATCTACGAGCAGTACTTC.

The V gene is TRBV6-5, the J gene TRBJ2-3; TRBD2 aligns across 10 bases. The CDR3 loop spans 15 amino acids. The germline CDR1 and CDR2 sequences are MNHEY and SVGAGI. Germline trimming cut 6 bases from V and 0 bases from J; bases unmatched to any gene: 3. The CDR3 is CASSGTSASTDTQYF. The CDR3 DNA reads TGTGCCAGCAGCGGGACTAGCGCTAGCACAGATACGCAGTATTTT.

This clone was counted a single time. CDR3 nucleotide sequence: TGTGCCAGCTCTTCGACAGGGGCGCTCACTGAAGCTTTCTTT. It codes for CASSSTGALTEAFF. The chain combines TRBV18 with TRBJ1-1, with 8 nucleotides matching TRBD1. The germline V gene encodes CDR1 KGHSH and CDR2 LQKENI. The CDR3 has 14 residues. V was clipped by 6 bases and J by 4 bases; unmatched bases: 7.